A single T cell receptor beta chain is shown here with its context. The data were taken from a study of blood T cells in healthy people across ages. For the study at large: About one barcoded beta molecule per two T cells was the capture yield of template switching.

Germline V gene lookup returns CDR1 DFQATT and CDR2 SNEGSKA (reference sequence). V dropped 7 bases and J dropped 7; count of bases not matched to a gene: 9. The length of the CDR3 is 12 residues. Using a J-beta primer mix together with a sample-barcoded 5' primer, a second PCR was run for about 6 to 11 cycles. Per sample, CDR3-containing paired-end reads numbered at least 3 million. TCRdb called the 5' RACE reads again in MiXCR, with one record for every CDR3 protein. The sample has 750,000 to 1,000,000 distinct CDR3 sequences; around 29% are singletons. Another study also made use of these data, one on T cells of mothers and their children. Per that paper: When mothers and children were related, their normalized repertoire overlap, which was always slightly higher, did not differ significantly from that of unrelated pairs.

The receptor was derived from a woman between 40 and 50 years old in good health. V gene TRBV20-1 combines with J gene TRBJ2-7, with 8 positions matching TRBD1. Material: blood. The CDR3 DNA reads TGCAGTGGGGGGCAGGGGGCGGGAGAGCAGTACTTC. The encoded protein is CSGGQGAGEQYF.